This TCR beta chain was sequenced for a study of blood T cell repertoires in COVID-19. The wider study: PBMCs, B-cell-depleted T cells, or T cells were the source of the cDNA or gDNA that made up the material.

Trimming cost V 4 bases and J 0 bases, with 16 bases left between them. Germline loops: CDR1 MDHEN, CDR2 SYDVKM. The CDR3 is 18 residues long. Original processing notes: Amplified reference gene primers provided the basis for estimating nucleated cell counts. Using immunoSEQ multiplex PCR, the repertoire was profiled, and TCRdb retains in-frame clones only, with some absent. D and trimming come from the DNA, and the V and J calls and clone size come from that table. The sample includes about 150,000 clones, 88% seen only once; the top ten take approximately 2.3%. The sequencing input was peripheral blood. The TCR sequence derives from a woman aged 65 to 85 with acute or convalescent COVID-19. This rearrangement joins TRBV28 to TRBJ1-6; tentative D call: TRBD1 (5 bases). The CDR3 sequence: CASSSEKTGSSYNSPLHF. CDR3 nucleotide sequence: TGTGCCAGCAGTTCTGAAAAAACAGGTAGCTCCTATAATTCACCCCTCCACTTT.